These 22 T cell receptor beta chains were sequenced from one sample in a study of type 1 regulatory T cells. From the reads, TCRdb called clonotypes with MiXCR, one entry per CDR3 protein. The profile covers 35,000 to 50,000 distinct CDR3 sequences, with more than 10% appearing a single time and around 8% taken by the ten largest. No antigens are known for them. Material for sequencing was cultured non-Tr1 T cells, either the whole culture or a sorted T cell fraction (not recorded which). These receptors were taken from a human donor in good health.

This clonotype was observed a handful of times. The CDR3 loop is CASSLGGYGTDTQYF. The CDR3 bases are TGTGCCAGCAGCTTAGGGGGCTACGGCACAGATACGCAGTATTTT. The chain combines TRBV7-9 with TRBJ2-3, with D perhaps TRBD1 (5 bases). The CDR3 totals 15 residues. The V end lost 1 base, the J end lost 1 base, and 9 bases lay between the germline ends. CDR1 is SEHNR, CDR2 FQNEAQ, per germline (reference sequence).

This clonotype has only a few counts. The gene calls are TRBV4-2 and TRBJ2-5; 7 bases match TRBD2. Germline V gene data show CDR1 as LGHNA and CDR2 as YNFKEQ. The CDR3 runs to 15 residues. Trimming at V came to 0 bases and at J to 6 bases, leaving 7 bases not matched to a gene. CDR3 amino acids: CASSQDATSRQTQYF. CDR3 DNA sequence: TGTGCCAGCAGCCAAGATGCGACTAGCAGGCAGACCCAGTACTTC.

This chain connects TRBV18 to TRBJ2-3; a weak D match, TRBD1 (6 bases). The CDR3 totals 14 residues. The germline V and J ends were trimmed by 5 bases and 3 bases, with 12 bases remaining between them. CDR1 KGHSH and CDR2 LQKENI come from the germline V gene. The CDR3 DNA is TGTGCCAGCTCATTACAGGGAAAGACAGATACGCAGTATTTT. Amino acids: CASSLQGKTDTQYF.

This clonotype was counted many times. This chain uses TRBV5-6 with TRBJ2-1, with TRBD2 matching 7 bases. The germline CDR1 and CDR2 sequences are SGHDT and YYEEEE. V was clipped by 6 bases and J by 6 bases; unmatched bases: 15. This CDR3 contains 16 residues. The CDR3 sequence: CASTTIRELAANEQFF. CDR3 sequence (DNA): TGTGCCAGCACCACCATCCGGGAGCTAGCGGCCAATGAGCAGTTCTTC.

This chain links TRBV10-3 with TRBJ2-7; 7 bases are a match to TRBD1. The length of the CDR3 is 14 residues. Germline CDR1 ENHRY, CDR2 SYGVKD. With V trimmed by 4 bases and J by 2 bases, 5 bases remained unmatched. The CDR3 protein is CAISATGSTYEQYF. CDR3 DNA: TGTGCCATCAGTGCGACAGGGTCAACCTACGAGCAGTACTTC.

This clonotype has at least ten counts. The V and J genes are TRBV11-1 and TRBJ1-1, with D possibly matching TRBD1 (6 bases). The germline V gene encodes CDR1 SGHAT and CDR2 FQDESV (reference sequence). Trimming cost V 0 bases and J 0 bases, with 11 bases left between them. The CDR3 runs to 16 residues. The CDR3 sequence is CASSLAGQGMNTEAFF. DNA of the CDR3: TGTGCCAGCAGCTTAGCGGGGCAGGGGATGAACACTGAAGCTTTCTTT.

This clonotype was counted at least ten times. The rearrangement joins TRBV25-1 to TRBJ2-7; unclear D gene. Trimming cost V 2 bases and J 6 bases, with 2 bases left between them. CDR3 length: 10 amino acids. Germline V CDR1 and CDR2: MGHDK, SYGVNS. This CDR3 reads CASSESEQYF. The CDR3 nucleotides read TGTGCCAGCAGTGAAAGCGAGCAGTACTTC.

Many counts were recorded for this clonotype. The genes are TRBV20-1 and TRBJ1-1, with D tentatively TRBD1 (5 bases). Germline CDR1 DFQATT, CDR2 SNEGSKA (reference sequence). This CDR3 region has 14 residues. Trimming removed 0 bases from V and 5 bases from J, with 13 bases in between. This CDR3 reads CSARDPRGGTEAFF. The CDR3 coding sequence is TGCAGTGCTAGAGACCCGCGGGGGGGGACTGAAGCTTTCTTT.

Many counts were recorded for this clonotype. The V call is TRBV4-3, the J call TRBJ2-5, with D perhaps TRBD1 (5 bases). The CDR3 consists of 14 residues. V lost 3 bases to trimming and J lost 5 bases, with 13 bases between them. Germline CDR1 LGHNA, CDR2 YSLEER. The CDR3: CASSQGQGAETQYF. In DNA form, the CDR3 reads TGCGCCAGCAGCCAGGGGCAGGGTGCGGAGACCCAGTACTTC.

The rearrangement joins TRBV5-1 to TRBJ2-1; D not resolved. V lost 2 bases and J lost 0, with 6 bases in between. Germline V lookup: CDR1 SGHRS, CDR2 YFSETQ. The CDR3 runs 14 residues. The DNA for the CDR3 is TGCGCCAGCAGCTTAGGTGTCTCCTACAATGAGCAGTTCTTC. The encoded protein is CASSLGVSYNEQFF.

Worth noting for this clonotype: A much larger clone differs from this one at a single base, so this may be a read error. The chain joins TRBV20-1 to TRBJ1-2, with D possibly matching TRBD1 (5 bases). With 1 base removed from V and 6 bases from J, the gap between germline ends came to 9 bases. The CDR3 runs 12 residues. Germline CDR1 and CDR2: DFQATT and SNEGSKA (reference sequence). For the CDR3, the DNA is TGCAGTGCTAGAGGGGGGAACCATGGCTACACCTTC. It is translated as CSARGGNHGYTF.

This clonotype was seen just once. In DNA, the CDR3 is TGCGCCAGCAGTGAGACGAGGAATCAGCCCCAGCATTTT. The encoded protein is CASSETRNQPQHF. The chain links TRBV10-2 to TRBJ1-5; no firm D call. V was pared by 2 bases and J by 4 bases, with 6 bases between. CDR1 and CDR2 from the germline V gene are WSHSY and SAAADI. This CDR3 has 13 amino acids.

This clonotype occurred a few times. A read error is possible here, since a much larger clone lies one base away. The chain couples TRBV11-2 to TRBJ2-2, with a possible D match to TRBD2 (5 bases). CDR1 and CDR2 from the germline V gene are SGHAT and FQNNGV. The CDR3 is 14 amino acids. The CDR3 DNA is TGTGCCAGCAGCGGACTTAGGAACGCCGGGGAGCTGTTTTTT. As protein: CASSGLRNAGELFF.

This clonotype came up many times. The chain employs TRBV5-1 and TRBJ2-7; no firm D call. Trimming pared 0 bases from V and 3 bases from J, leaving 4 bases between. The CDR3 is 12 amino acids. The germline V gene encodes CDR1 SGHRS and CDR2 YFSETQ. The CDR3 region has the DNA TGCGCCAGCAGCTTGGACGGCTACGAGCAGTACTTC. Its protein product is CASSLDGYEQYF. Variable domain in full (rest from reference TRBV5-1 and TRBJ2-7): KAGVTQTPRYLIKTRGQQVTLSCSPISGHRSVSWYQQTPGQGLQFLFEYFSETQRNKGNFPGRFSGRQFSNSRSEMNVSTLELGDSALYLCASSLDGYEQYFGPGTRLTVT.

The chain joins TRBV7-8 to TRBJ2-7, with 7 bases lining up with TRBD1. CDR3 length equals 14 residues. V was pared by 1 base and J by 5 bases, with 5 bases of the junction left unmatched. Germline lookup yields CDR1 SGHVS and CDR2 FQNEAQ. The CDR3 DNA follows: TGTGCCAGCAGCTTAGAGGGACAGAAGCACGAGCAGTACTTC. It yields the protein CASSLEGQKHEQYF.

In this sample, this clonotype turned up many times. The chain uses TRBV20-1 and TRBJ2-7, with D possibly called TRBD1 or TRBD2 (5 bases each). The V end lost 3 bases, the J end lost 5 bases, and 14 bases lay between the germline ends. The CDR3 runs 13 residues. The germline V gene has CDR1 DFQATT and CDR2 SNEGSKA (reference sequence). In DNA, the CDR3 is TGCAGTGCTAGTCCGCCAGGGAGAAACGAGCAGTACTTC. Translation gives CSASPPGRNEQYF.

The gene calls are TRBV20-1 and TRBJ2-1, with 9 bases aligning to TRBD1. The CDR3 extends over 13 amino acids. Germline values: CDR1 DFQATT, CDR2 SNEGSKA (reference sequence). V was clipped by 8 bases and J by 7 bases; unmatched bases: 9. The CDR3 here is CSPYHRGLNEQFF. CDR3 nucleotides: TGCAGTCCGTACCACAGGGGGCTAAATGAGCAGTTCTTC.

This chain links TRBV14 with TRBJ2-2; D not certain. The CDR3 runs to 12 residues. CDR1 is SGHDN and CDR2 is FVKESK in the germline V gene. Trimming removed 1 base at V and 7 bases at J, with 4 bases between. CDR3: CASSQVSGELFF. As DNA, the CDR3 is TGTGCCAGCAGCCAAGTGAGCGGGGAGCTGTTTTTT.

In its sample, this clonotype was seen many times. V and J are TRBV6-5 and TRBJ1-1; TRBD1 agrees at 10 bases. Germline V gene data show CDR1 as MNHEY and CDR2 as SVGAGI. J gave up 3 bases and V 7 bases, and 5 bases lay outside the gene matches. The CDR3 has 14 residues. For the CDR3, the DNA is TGTGCCAGCACAAGACAGGGGGCGGACACTGAAGCTTTCTTT. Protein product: CASTRQGADTEAFF.

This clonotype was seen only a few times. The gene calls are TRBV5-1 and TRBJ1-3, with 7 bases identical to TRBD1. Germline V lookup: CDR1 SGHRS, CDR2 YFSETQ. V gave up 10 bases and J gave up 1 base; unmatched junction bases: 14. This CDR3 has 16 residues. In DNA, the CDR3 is TGCGCCGGAAGTCCTTTAGGACAGGTTTCTGGAAACACCATATATTTT. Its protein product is CAGSPLGQVSGNTIYF.

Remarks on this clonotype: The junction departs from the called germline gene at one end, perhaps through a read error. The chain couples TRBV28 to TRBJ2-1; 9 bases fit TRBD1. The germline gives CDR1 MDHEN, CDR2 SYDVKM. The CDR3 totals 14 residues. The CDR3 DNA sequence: TGTGCCGGCAGTTTATACAGGGGGCGCAATGAGCAGTTCTTC. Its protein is CAGSLYRGRNEQFF. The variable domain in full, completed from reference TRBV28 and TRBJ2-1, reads DVKVTQSSRYLVKRTGEKVFLECVQDMDHENMFWYRQDPGLGLRLIYFSYDVKMKEKGDIPEGYSVSREKKERFSLILESASTNQTSMYLCAGSLYRGRNEQFFGPGTRLTVL.

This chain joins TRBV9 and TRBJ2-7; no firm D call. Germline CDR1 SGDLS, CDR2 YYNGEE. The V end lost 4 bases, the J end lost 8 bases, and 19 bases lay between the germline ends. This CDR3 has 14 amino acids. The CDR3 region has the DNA TGTGCCAGCAGCATCAGTGACTTACCCGAGAAGCAGTACTTC. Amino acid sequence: CASSISDLPEKQYF.